This T cell receptor beta chain was identified during a study of blood T cell repertoires in COVID-19. The overall study: Specimens from acute and convalescent COVID-19 originated in the United States, Italy and Spain. The analysed material was cDNA or gDNA that came from T cells, B-cell-depleted T cells, or PBMCs.

Profiling relied on immunoSEQ multiplex PCR, and the TCRdb table lists in-frame clones only, not all of them. The repertoire holds some 530,000 clones, with roughly 85% as singletons. This receptor was identified in a human donor in a cohort sampled during active COVID-19. Material for sequencing was peripheral blood.

CDR3 in DNA: TGTGCCAGTAGTACCCCCGGGACTAGCGGAAATGAGCAGTTCTTC. This codes for CASSTPGTSGNEQFF. This chain connects TRBV19 to TRBJ2-1; 11 bases map to TRBD2. Germline V gene sequence: CDR1 LNHDA, CDR2 SQIVND (reference sequence). The CDR3 contains 15 residues. J lost 7 bases, V lost 4 bases, and 6 bases had no gene match.